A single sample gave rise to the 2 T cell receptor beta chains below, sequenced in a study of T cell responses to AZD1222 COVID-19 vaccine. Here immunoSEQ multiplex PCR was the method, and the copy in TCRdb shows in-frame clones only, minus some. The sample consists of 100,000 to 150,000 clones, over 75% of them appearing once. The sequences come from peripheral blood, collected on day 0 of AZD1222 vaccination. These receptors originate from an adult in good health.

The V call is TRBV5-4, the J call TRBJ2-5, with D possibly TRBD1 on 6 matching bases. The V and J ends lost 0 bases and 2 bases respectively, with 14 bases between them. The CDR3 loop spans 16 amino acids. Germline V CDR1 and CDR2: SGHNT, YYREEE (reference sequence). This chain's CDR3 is CASSLARPRGQETQYF. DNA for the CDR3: TGTGCCAGCAGCTTGGCCCGGCCGAGGGGGCAAGAGACCCAGTACTTC.

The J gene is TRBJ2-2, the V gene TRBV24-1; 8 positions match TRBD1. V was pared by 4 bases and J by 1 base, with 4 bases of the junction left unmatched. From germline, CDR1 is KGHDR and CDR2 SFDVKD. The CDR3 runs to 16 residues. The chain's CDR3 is CATSDPGQVNTGELFF. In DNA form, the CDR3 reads TGTGCCACCAGTGACCCGGGACAGGTGAACACCGGGGAGCTGTTTTTT.